Listed here are 22 T cell receptor beta chains from one sample, sequenced in a study of T-cell reconstitution after alpha-beta-depleted transplantation in children. It was with unique molecular identifiers that the TCRbeta library was prepared. TCRdb itself ran the PCR reads through MiXCR, one entry per CDR3 protein. The repertoire includes 780,000 or so distinct CDR3 sequences, under 20% of them detected once, and about 5% sits in the top ten. The sample consisted of PBMCs, mostly from graft donor cells, taken 360 days after TCRalphabeta/CD19-depleted stem cell transplant. The receptors shown here come from a male patient aged 5 to 17 who had a stem cell transplant for acute lymphoblastic leukemia, so the T cells may come from the graft donor.

This clonotype was seen more than once but under ten times. CDR3 loop: CASSTGLQMETQYF. CDR3 sequence (DNA): TGTGCCAGCAGCACGGGACTGCAAATGGAGACCCAGTACTTC. The chain links TRBV7-9 to TRBJ2-5, with D possibly TRBD2 on 6 matching bases. Trimming left V 5 bases short and J 5 bases short, with 15 bases between. The CDR3 is made up of 14 amino acids. Germline CDR1 SEHNR, CDR2 FQNEAQ (reference sequence).

This clonotype was counted only a few times. The rearrangement links TRBV5-1 to TRBJ2-7, with 11 bases aligning to TRBD2. The CDR3 contains 16 residues. CDR1 and CDR2 from the germline V gene are SGHRS and YFSETQ. V gave up 7 bases and J gave up 0 bases; unmatched junction bases: 9. The CDR3 spells CASATGLAGDSYEQYF. CDR3 coding DNA: TGCGCCAGCGCGACCGGACTAGCGGGTGACTCCTACGAGCAGTACTTC.

The chain joins TRBV5-1 to TRBJ2-7; 8 nucleotides agree with TRBD1. This CDR3 contains 15 residues. Germline CDR1 reads SGHRS; CDR2 reads YFSETQ. J gave up 1 base and V 0 bases, and 3 bases lay outside the gene matches. CDR3 amino acids: CASSLGQGRSYEQYF. DNA for the CDR3: TGCGCCAGCAGCTTGGGACAGGGGAGGTCCTACGAGCAGTACTTC. Looking up the rest from reference TRBV5-1 and TRBJ2-7 gives the full variable domain: KAGVTQTPRYLIKTRGQQVTLSCSPISGHRSVSWYQQTPGQGLQFLFEYFSETQRNKGNFPGRFSGRQFSNSRSEMNVSTLELGDSALYLCASSLGQGRSYEQYFGPGTRLTVT.

The gene calls are TRBV27 and TRBJ2-3; 12 bases agree with TRBD2. V was pared by 5 bases and J by 7 bases, with 7 bases of the junction left unmatched. The CDR3 has 15 amino acids. Germline V gene sequence: CDR1 MNHEY, CDR2 SMNVEV (reference sequence). CDR3 in amino acids: CASSSLAGGRNTQYF. The DNA of the CDR3 is TGTGCCAGCAGTAGTCTAGCGGGAGGGCGAAATACGCAGTATTTT.

This clonotype was seen only a few times. The chain uses TRBV12-3 or TRBV12-4 and TRBJ2-1; no reliable D call. The CDR3 consists of 13 residues. V dropped 8 bases and J dropped 1 base, with 9 bases sitting between them. CDR3 protein: CASRKGSYNEQFF. In DNA form, the CDR3 reads TGTGCCAGCCGAAAGGGTTCCTACAATGAGCAGTTCTTC.

This chain uses TRBV12-3 or TRBV12-4 with TRBJ1-5; TRBD1 is a possible D gene (5 bases). V lost 2 bases to trimming and J lost 4 bases, with 9 bases between them. CDR3 size: 14 residues. CDR3 protein: CASSLWQGNQPQHF. In nucleotides, the CDR3 is TGTGCCAGCAGTTTATGGCAGGGTAATCAGCCCCAGCATTTT.

This clonotype appeared a few times. The chain is built from TRBV20-1 and TRBJ1-1; TRBD1 matches at 8 bases. This CDR3 contains 14 residues. Trimming removed 1 base from V and 3 bases from J; junction bases left unmatched: 4. CDR1 is DFQATT, CDR2 SNEGSKA, per germline (reference sequence). CDR3 nucleotides: TGCAGTGCTAGAGCCCCAGGGGGCCACACTGAAGCTTTCTTT. Residues: CSARAPGGHTEAFF.

This clonotype came up many times. The chain carries TRBV29-1 and TRBJ2-7, with TRBD2 matching over 12 bases. This CDR3 has 15 amino acids. Germline values: CDR1 SQVTM, CDR2 ANQGSEA. With 5 bases clipped from V and 2 bases from J, the junction kept 7 bases outside the gene matches. The CDR3 protein is CSVRLAGGPTYEQYF. CDR3 nucleotide sequence: TGCAGCGTTCGGCTAGCGGGAGGGCCGACCTACGAGCAGTACTTC.

In this sample, this clonotype turned up a few times. This rearrangement joins TRBV2 to TRBJ1-5; D may be TRBD1 (5 bases). This CDR3 has 16 residues. The ends were cut back, 11 bases at V and 0 bases at J, with 20 bases in the middle. Germline values: CDR1 SNHLY, CDR2 FYNNEI. The CDR3 reads CACNAWRGGSNQPQHF. As DNA, the CDR3 is TGTGCCTGCAACGCCTGGAGGGGCGGTAGCAATCAGCCCCAGCATTTT.

J is TRBJ2-3 and V is TRBV7-3; 10 nucleotides match TRBD2. This CDR3 has 15 residues. Germline loops: CDR1 SGHTA, CDR2 FQGTGA. The ends lost 4 bases at V and 4 bases at J; junction bases unmatched: 5. The CDR3 loop is CASSSTSGVADTQYF. Here the CDR3 DNA reads TGTGCCAGCAGCTCAACTAGCGGGGTCGCAGATACGCAGTATTTT. The full variable domain, in which reference TRBV7-3 and TRBJ2-3 provide the parts outside the CDR3, is GAGVSQTPSNKVTEKGKYVELRCDPISGHTALYWYRQSLGQGPEFLIYFQGTGAADDSGLPNDRFFAVRPEGSVSTLKIQRTERGDSAVYLCASSSTSGVADTQYFGPGTRLTVL.

V and J are TRBV4-2 and TRBJ2-5; 9 positions agree with TRBD2. V lost 4 bases to trimming and J lost 1 base; unmatched junction nucleotides: 7. From germline, CDR1 is LGHNA and CDR2 YNFKEQ. The CDR3 is 16 amino acids. The CDR3 sequence is CASSPPSSGIQETQYF. In DNA form, the CDR3 reads TGTGCCAGCAGCCCCCCATCTAGCGGGATCCAAGAGACCCAGTACTTC.

The rearrangement uses TRBV5-1 and TRBJ1-1; D call uncertain. This CDR3 region has 13 residues. CDR1 and CDR2 (germline): SGHRS, YFSETQ. Trimming took 7 bases from V and 1 from J, leaving 11 bases between them. In DNA, the CDR3 is TGCGCCAGCCACCGATGGGCGAACACTGAAGCTTTCTTT. As protein: CASHRWANTEAFF. The full variable domain, completed using reference TRBV5-1 and TRBJ1-1, is KAGVTQTPRYLIKTRGQQVTLSCSPISGHRSVSWYQQTPGQGLQFLFEYFSETQRNKGNFPGRFSGRQFSNSRSEMNVSTLELGDSALYLCASHRWANTEAFFGQGTRLTVV.

This clonotype was counted between two and nine times. CDR3 sequence (DNA): TGTGCCAGCTCACCAGGGACTAGCGGGAGCTCCTACAATGAGCAGTTCTTC. Its translation: CASSPGTSGSSYNEQFF. V gene TRBV18 combines with J gene TRBJ2-1, with 14 positions matching TRBD2. This CDR3 contains 17 residues. Germline loops: CDR1 KGHSH, CDR2 LQKENI. Trimming removed 2 bases from V and 0 bases from J; junction bases left unmatched: 0.

CDR3 in DNA: TGTGCCAGCTCAGGAAAAGAGACCCAGTACTTC. Its protein is CASSGKETQYF. The chain recombines TRBV18 with TRBJ2-5; no reliable D call. CDR3 length equals 11 residues. Germline CDR1 is KGHSH and CDR2 is LQKENI. V was trimmed by 5 bases and J by 3 bases, leaving 4 bases between them. The full variable domain, with the rest looked up from reference TRBV18 and TRBJ2-5, is NAGVMQNPRHLVRRRGQEARLRCSPMKGHSHVYWYRQLPEEGLKFMVYLQKENIIDESGMPKERFSAEFPKEGPSILRIQQVVRGDSAAYFCASSGKETQYFGPGTRLLVL.

This rearrangement joins TRBV20-1 to TRBJ2-5, with 9 bases identical to TRBD1. The junction had 15 bases not matched to a gene; V was cut back by 3 bases and J by 10 bases. The germline V gene encodes CDR1 DFQATT and CDR2 SNEGSKA (reference sequence). This CDR3 comprises 15 residues. CDR3 bases: TGCAGTGCTAGTTGGGGCGGGACAGGGCCCGGGGACCAGTACTTC. This encodes CSASWGGTGPGDQYF.

CDR3 bases: TGCAGCGCCCGACGGGGGCCCGGGGAGCTGTTTTTT. Translated, it gives CSARRGPGELFF. This chain links TRBV29-1 with TRBJ2-2; D is tentatively TRBD1 or TRBD2 (6 bases each). V was trimmed by 7 bases and J by 6 bases, leaving 12 bases between them. Germline CDR1 SQVTM, CDR2 ANQGSEA. The CDR3 is 12 residues long.

This clonotype has just one count. This chain joins TRBV6-2 or TRBV6-3 and TRBJ2-3; D might be TRBD1 (5 bases). V was clipped by 4 bases and J by 3 bases, with 11 bases between them. This CDR3 spans 14 amino acids. CDR1 and CDR2 from the germline V gene are MNHEY and SVGEGT. CDR3 loop: CASSWGGQTDTQYF. As DNA, the CDR3 is TGTGCCAGCAGTTGGGGCGGCCAGACAGATACGCAGTATTTT.

The chain combines TRBV20-1 with TRBJ2-1; tentatively, D is TRBD1 (6 bases). Between the trimmed V and J ends, which lost 4 bases and 5 bases, there was a span of 15 bases. Germline CDR1 and CDR2: DFQATT and SNEGSKA (reference sequence). The CDR3 loop spans 14 amino acids. The CDR3 loop reads CSANRVNQNNEQFF. CDR3 nucleotides: TGCAGTGCTAACAGGGTAAACCAAAACAATGAGCAGTTCTTC.

This chain uses TRBV4-1 with TRBJ2-7, with a possible D match to TRBD2 (5 bases). The CDR3 covers 12 residues. CDR1 is MGHRA, CDR2 YSYEKL, per germline. Trimming took off 2 bases at V and 9 bases at J, with 11 bases between the two ends. CDR3 sequence (DNA): TGCGCCAGCAGCCAACCTGGTGGAGGGCAGTACTTC. Translating gives CASSQPGGGQYF.

The chain couples TRBV15 to TRBJ2-7, with 9 bases identical to TRBD2. The CDR3 totals 15 residues. CDR1 and CDR2 from the germline V gene are LNHNV and YYDKDF (reference sequence). V was clipped by 6 bases and J by 4 bases; unmatched bases: 10. The CDR3 region is CATSWVKREEYEQYF. The DNA of the CDR3 is TGTGCCACCAGTTGGGTAAAGCGGGAGGAATACGAGCAGTACTTC.

The chain uses TRBV24-1 and TRBJ2-2; D assignment may be TRBD1 or TRBD2 (5 bases each). Germline CDR1 and CDR2: KGHDR and SFDVKD. The CDR3 totals 16 residues. Trimming left V 7 bases short and J 2 bases short, with 16 bases between. The CDR3, as DNA: TGTGCCACCAGCAGGGTGAGGGGCCTCAACACCGGGGAGCTGTTTTTT. Translated: CATSRVRGLNTGELFF.

This rearrangement joins TRBV5-4 to TRBJ1-4, with 7 bases matching TRBD1. The V gene end was trimmed by 3 bases and the J gene end by 4 bases; junction bases not matched to a gene: 12. CDR1 is SGHNT, CDR2 YYREEE, per germline (reference sequence). The CDR3 sequence is 17 residues long. In nucleotides, the CDR3 is TGTGCCAGCAGCTCGCCAGGGGGAGACAGGGATAATGAAAAACTGTTTTTT. Translation gives CASSSPGGDRDNEKLFF.